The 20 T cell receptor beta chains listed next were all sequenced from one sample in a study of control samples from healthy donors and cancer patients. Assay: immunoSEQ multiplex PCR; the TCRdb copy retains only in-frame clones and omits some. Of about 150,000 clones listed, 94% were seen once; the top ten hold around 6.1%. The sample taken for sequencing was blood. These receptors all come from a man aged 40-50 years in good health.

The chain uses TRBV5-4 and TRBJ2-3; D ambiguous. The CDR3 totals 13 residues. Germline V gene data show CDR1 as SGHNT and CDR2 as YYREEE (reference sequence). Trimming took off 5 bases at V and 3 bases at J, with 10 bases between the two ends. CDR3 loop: CASSIGGTDTQYF. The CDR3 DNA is TGTGCCAGCAGTATAGGCGGTACAGATACGCAGTATTTT.

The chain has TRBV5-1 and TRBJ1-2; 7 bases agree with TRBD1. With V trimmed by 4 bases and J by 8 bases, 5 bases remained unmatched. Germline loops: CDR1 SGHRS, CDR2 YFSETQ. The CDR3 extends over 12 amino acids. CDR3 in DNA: TGCGCCAGCAGCGAGACAGGGTGGGGCTACACCTTC. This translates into CASSETGWGYTF.

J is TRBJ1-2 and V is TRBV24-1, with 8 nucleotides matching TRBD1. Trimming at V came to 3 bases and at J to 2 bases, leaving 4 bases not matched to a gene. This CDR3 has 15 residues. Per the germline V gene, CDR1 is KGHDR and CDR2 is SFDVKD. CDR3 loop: CATSDPRTGNYGYTF. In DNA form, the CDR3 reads TGTGCCACCAGTGATCCTCGGACAGGGAACTATGGCTACACCTTC.

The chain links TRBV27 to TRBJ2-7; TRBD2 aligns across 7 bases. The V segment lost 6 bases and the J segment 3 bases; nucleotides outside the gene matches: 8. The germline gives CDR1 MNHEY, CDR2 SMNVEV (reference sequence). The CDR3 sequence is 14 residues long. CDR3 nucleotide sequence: TGTGCCAGCAGCCTGGGTGGGGGGGTCTACGAGCAGTACTTC. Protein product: CASSLGGGVYEQYF.

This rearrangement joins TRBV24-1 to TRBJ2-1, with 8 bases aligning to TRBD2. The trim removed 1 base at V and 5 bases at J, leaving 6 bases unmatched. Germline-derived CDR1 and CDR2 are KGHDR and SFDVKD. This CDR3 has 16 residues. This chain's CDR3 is CATSDFKRGRNNEQFF. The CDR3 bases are TGTGCCACCAGTGATTTTAAGCGGGGGAGAAACAATGAGCAGTTCTTC.

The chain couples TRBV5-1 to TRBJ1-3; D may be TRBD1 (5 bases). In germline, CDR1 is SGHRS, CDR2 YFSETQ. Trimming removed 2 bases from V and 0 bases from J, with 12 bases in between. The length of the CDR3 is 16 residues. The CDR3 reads CASSFAPGVSGNTIYF. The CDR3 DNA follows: TGCGCCAGCAGCTTCGCACCGGGGGTCTCTGGAAACACCATATATTTT.

The CDR3 nucleotides read TGCGCCAGCAGCTCAGGCTCCCGGGATGGCTACACCTTC. This gives the protein CASSSGSRDGYTF. The V gene is TRBV4-1, the J gene TRBJ1-2; D is undetermined. This CDR3 spans 13 amino acids. The germline gives CDR1 MGHRA, CDR2 YSYEKL. Trimming pared 5 bases from V and 6 bases from J, leaving 13 bases between.

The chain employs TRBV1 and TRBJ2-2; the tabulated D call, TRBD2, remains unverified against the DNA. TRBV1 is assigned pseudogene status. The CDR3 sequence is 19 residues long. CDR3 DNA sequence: TGCACCAGCAGCCAAGATACGTTAGGGCTAGCGGGGTCCACCGGGGAGCTGTTTTTT. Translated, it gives CTSSQDTLGLAGSTGELFF.

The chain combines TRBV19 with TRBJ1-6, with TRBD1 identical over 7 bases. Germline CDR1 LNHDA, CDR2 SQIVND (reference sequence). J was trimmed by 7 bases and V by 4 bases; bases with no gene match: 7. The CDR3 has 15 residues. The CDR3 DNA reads TGTGCCAGTAGTAGAGGGACAGCCGAAAATTCACCCCTCCACTTT. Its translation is CASSRGTAENSPLHF.

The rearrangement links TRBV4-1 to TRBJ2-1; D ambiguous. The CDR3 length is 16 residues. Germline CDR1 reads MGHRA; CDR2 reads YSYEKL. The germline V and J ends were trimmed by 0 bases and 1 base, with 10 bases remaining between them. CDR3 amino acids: CASSQEPARSYNEQFF. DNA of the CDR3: TGCGCCAGCAGCCAAGAGCCCGCCAGGTCCTACAATGAGCAGTTCTTC.

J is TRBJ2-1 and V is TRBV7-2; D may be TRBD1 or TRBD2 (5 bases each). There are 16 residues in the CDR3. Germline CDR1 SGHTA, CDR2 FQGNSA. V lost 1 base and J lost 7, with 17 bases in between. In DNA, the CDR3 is TGTGCCAGCAGCTTAGTACCGGCCATCGAGGGGAATGAGCAGTTCTTC. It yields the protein CASSLVPAIEGNEQFF.

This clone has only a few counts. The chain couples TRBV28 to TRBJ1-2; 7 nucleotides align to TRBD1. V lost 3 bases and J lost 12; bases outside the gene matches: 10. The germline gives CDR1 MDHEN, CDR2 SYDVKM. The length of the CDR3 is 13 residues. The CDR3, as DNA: TGTGCCAGCAGTTTTCGGAGGGGGCTAAAAAACACCTTC. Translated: CASSFRRGLKNTF.

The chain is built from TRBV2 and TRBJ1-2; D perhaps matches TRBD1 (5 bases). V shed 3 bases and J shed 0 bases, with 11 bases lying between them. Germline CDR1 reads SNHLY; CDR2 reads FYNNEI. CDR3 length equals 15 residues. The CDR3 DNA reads TGTGCCAGCAGTGAGGTGGGGGAGGCTAACTATGGCTACACCTTC. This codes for CASSEVGEANYGYTF.

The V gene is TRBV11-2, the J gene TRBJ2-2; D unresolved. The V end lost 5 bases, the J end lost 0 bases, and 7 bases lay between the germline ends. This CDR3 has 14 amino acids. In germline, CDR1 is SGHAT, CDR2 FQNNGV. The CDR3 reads CASSPNSNTGELFF. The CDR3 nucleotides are TGTGCCAGCAGCCCAAATTCGAACACCGGGGAGCTGTTTTTT.

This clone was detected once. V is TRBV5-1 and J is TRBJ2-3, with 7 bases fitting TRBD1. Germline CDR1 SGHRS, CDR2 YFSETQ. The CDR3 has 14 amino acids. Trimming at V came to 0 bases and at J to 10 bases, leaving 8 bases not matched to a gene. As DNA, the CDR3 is TGCGCCAGCAGCTTGGTAGGGGGCACGGATCCGCAGTATTTT. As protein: CASSLVGGTDPQYF.

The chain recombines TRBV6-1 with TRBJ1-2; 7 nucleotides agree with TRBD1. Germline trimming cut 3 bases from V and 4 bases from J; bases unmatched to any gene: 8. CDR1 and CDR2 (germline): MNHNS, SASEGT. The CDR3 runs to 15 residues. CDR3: CASSDERGRSYGYTF. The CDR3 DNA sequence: TGTGCCAGCAGTGACGAAAGGGGGCGAAGCTATGGCTACACCTTC.

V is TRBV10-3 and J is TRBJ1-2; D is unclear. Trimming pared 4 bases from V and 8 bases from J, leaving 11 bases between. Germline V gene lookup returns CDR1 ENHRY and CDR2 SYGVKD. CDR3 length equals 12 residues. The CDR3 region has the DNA TGTGCCATCAGTGGGCAGGCCTGGGGCTACACCTTC. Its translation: CAISGQAWGYTF.

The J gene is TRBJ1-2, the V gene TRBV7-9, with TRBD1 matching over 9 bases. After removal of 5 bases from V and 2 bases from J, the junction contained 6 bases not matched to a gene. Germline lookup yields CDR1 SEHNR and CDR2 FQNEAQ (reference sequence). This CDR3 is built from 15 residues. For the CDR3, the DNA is TGTGCCAGCAGCCGGGGGGACAGGGCGAACTATGGCTACACCTTC. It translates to CASSRGDRANYGYTF.

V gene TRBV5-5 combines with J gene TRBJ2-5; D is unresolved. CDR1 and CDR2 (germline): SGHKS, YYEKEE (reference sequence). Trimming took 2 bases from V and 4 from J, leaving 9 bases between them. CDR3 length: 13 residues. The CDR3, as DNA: TGTGCCAGCAGCTTCAGCGCGGTAGAGACCCAGTACTTC. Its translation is CASSFSAVETQYF.

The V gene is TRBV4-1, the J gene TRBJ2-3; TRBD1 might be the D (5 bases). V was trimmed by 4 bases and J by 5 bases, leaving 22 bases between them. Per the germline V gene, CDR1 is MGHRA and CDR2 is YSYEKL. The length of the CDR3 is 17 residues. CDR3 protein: CASSPGRIGVLGDTQYF. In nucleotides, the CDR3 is TGCGCCAGCAGCCCAGGGCGGATTGGCGTCCTAGGAGATACGCAGTATTTT.